Shown below are 10 T cell receptor beta chains from a single sample sequenced in a study of technical replicates of blood from several donors. Measured with immunoSEQ multiplex PCR; TCRdb has only the in-frame clones, and not every one. This sample has tens of thousands of clones, with 85% to 95% found just once. Sequencing used PBMCs. These receptors were collected from a human donor in good health. Some clones in this sample may be carry-over from other donors' samples.

The gene calls are TRBV2 and TRBJ2-4, with D possibly TRBD1 on 5 matching bases. The germline V gene encodes CDR1 SNHLY and CDR2 FYNNEI. CDR3 length: 17 residues. The V gene lost 2 bases and the J gene lost 1 base, with 15 bases spanning the gap. The CDR3: CASSERAAQVAKNIQYF. The CDR3 coding sequence is TGTGCCAGCAGTGAAAGGGCGGCACAGGTGGCCAAAAACATTCAGTACTTC. Full variable domain (outside the CDR3, taken from reference TRBV2 and TRBJ2-4): EPEVTQTPSHQVTQMGQEVILRCVPISNHLYFYWYRQILGQKVEFLVSFYNNEISEKSEIFDDQFSVERPDGSNFTLKIRSTKLEDSAMYFCASSERAAQVAKNIQYFGAGTRLSVL.

The rearrangement links TRBV7-2 to TRBJ2-7; D is undetermined. Trimming stripped 5 bases from V and 3 bases from J, with 17 bases between. CDR1 is SGHTA, CDR2 FQGNSA, per germline. There are 15 residues in the CDR3. Written as DNA, the CDR3 is TGTGCCAGCAGCCCGCGCCCCGACACTTACTACGAGCAGTACTTC. Translating it yields CASSPRPDTYYEQYF.

This chain connects TRBV4-1 to TRBJ1-2; D is possibly TRBD1 (6 bases). Trimming shortened V by 0 bases and J by 7 bases, and 18 bases separated the two germline ends. Per germline, CDR1 MGHRA and CDR2 YSYEKL. The CDR3 covers 16 residues. The CDR3 DNA follows: TGCGCCAGCAGCCAAGACACACTACAGGGCTGGCGTGGCTACACCTTC. It encodes CASSQDTLQGWRGYTF.

The V gene is TRBV5-1, the J gene TRBJ2-1; the D gene is possibly TRBD2 (6 bases). There are 15 residues in the CDR3. Germline V gene data show CDR1 as SGHRS and CDR2 as YFSETQ. The V and J ends lost 4 bases and 3 bases respectively, with 14 bases between them. The CDR3 loop is CASSPDGGVYNEQFF. In DNA, the CDR3 is TGCGCCAGCAGCCCGGACGGCGGGGTCTACAATGAGCAGTTCTTC. Based on the CDR3 plus reference TRBV5-1 and TRBJ2-1, the full variable domain is KAGVTQTPRYLIKTRGQQVTLSCSPISGHRSVSWYQQTPGQGLQFLFEYFSETQRNKGNFPGRFSGRQFSNSRSEMNVSTLELGDSALYLCASSPDGGVYNEQFFGPGTRLTVL.

The chain links TRBV2 to TRBJ1-1; D remains unclear. V dropped 4 bases and J dropped 8 bases, with 8 bases sitting between them. There are 11 residues in the CDR3. Germline V CDR1 and CDR2: SNHLY, FYNNEI. CDR3 DNA sequence: TGTGCCAGCAGTGGGTTGGGCGAAGCTTTCTTT. It is translated as CASSGLGEAFF.

V gene TRBV10-3 combines with J gene TRBJ2-2; possible D gene TRBD1, 6 bases. Germline CDR1 and CDR2: ENHRY and SYGVKD. The CDR3 is 14 amino acids. Between the trimmed V and J ends, which lost 3 bases and 2 bases, there was a span of 7 bases. CDR3 DNA sequence: TGTGCCATCAGTGAACAGGGCAACACCGGGGAGCTGTTTTTT. Protein sequence: CAISEQGNTGELFF.

The chain carries TRBV5-1 and TRBJ2-3; possibly TRBD2 for D (6 bases). CDR1 and CDR2 from the germline V gene are SGHRS and YFSETQ. The CDR3 contains 13 residues. V lost 5 bases and J 4 bases, leaving 11 bases between the germline ends. The CDR3: CASRLATADTQYF. The CDR3 bases are TGCGCCAGCAGACTAGCTACCGCAGATACGCAGTATTTT.

The chain carries TRBV5-6 and TRBJ2-3; 9 nucleotides align to TRBD2. The CDR3 runs to 15 residues. Looked up from germline, CDR1 is SGHDT and CDR2 is YYEEEE. V shed 4 bases and J 1 base; nucleotides not matched to a gene: 4. The CDR3 coding sequence is TGTGCCAGCAGCATAGCGGGAGCTGGCACAGATACGCAGTATTTT. It specifies CASSIAGAGTDTQYF.

This clone was observed a single time. The V gene is TRBV6-5, the J gene TRBJ2-5; 11 nucleotides align to TRBD1. The CDR3 covers 15 residues. V trimming: 6 bases; J trimming: 5 bases; junction bases outside the gene matches: 8. Germline V lookup: CDR1 MNHEY, CDR2 SVGAGI. CDR3 protein: CASRKPGTGGETQYF. The CDR3, as DNA: TGTGCCAGCAGGAAGCCCGGGACAGGGGGTGAGACCCAGTACTTC.

The chain links TRBV29-1 to TRBJ2-1, with 7 bases matching TRBD1. This CDR3 comprises 16 residues. Germline V lookup: CDR1 SQVTM, CDR2 ANQGSEA. V trimming: 2 bases; J trimming: 7 bases; junction bases outside the gene matches: 14. The CDR3 DNA reads TGCAGCGTTGAAACAACGACAGGGCTGTTGTCGAATGAGCAGTTCTTC. Amino acid sequence: CSVETTTGLLSNEQFF.